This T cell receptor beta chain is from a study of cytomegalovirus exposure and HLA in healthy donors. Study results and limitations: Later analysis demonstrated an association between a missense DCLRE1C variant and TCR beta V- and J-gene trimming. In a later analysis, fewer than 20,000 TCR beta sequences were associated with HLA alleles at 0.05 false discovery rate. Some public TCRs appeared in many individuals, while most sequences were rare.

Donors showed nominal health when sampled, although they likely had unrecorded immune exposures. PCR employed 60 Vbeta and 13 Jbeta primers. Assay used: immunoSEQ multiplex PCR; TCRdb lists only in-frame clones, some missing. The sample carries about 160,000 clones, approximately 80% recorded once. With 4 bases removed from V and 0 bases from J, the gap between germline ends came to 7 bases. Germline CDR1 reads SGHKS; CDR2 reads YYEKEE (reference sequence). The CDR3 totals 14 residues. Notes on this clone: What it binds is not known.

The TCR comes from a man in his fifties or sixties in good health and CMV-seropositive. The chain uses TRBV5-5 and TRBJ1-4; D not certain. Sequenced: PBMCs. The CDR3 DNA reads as TGTGCCAGCAGCCAAACGGCAACTAATGAAAAACTGTTTTTT. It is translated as CASSQTATNEKLFF. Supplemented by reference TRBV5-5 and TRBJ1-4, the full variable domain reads DAGVTQSPTHLIKTRGQQVTLRCSPISGHKSVSWYQQVLGQGPQFIFQYYEKEERGRGNFPDRFSARQFPNYSSELNVNALLLGDSALYLCASSQTATNEKLFFGSGTQLSVL.